A selection of T cell receptor beta chains follows, all from one sample in a study of CD8 T cells in ankylosing spondylitis. TCRdb re-called the 5' RACE reads through MiXCR, storing one row per CDR3 protein. The top ten hold about a tenth of the sample, which has about 320,000 distinct CDR3 sequences, around a tenth seen once. Specimen: blood, either unsorted or a sorted T cell fraction (not recorded which). The source is a female donor with ankylosing spondylitis or in good health (not recorded which). CDR3s include the opening cysteine and the closing phenylalanine or tryptophan. A D gene is named only where the DNA matches it firmly. Some rows have no size entry. The others give once, few or many, or a class for an expanded clone.

j_gene: TRBJ2-5
v_gene: TRBV7-2
d_gene: TRBD2
abundance: once
CDR3nt: TGTGCCAGCAGCTTAGTAGGACTAGCGGGTTCCCAAGAGACCCAGTACTTC
CDR3aa: CASSLVGLAGSQETQYF

j_gene: TRBJ2-7
v_gene: TRBV28
d_gene: TRBD1
abundance: many
CDR3nt: TGTGCCAGCAGTCCGTCTCGGACAGGGAGGTACTTC
CDR3aa: CASSPSRTGRYF

j_gene: TRBJ1-5
v_gene: TRBV6-2/TRBV6-3
d_gene: .
abundance: .
CDR3nt: TGTGCCAGCAATCGGGATAGCAATCAGCCCCAGCATTTT
CDR3aa: CASNRDSNQPQHF

j_gene: TRBJ2-3
v_gene: TRBV7-3
d_gene: .
abundance: few
CDR3nt: TGTGCCAGCAGCTTAATGCTGACGCACAGCACAGATACGCAGTATTTT
CDR3aa: CASSLMLTHSTDTQYF

j_gene: TRBJ2-1
v_gene: TRBV2
d_gene: TRBD1
abundance: .
CDR3nt: TGTGCCAGCAGGAGGGACAGGGGGCGAAATGAGCAGTTCTTC
CDR3aa: CASRRDRGRNEQFF

j_gene: TRBJ2-7
v_gene: TRBV7-6
d_gene: .
abundance: .
CDR3nt: TGTGCCAGCAGCCGAGTCCTGGGGGACCCCCAGTACTTC
CDR3aa: CASSRVLGDPQYF

j_gene: TRBJ1-2
v_gene: TRBV7-9
d_gene: .
abundance: .
CDR3nt: TGTGCCAGCAGCTTAGGGACCCCCACCTGGACCTTC
CDR3aa: CASSLGTPTWTF

j_gene: TRBJ2-7
v_gene: TRBV20-1
d_gene: TRBD2
abundance: many
CDR3nt: TGCAGTGCTAGAGGGTCCCTAGCGGACTACGAGCAGTACTTC
CDR3aa: CSARGSLADYEQYF

j_gene: TRBJ1-5
v_gene: TRBV19
d_gene: .
abundance: .
CDR3nt: TGTGCCAGAGGGGCGTCGCACAATCAGCCCCAGCATTTT
CDR3aa: CARGASHNQPQHF

j_gene: TRBJ2-3
v_gene: TRBV20-1
d_gene: .
abundance: many
CDR3nt: TGCAGTGCTAGAGGGGGGCTAGCGAGCACAGATACGCAGTATTTT
CDR3aa: CSARGGLASTDTQYF

j_gene: TRBJ2-1
v_gene: TRBV20-1
d_gene: TRBD2
abundance: few
CDR3nt: TGCAGTGCTCCCTCTAGCGGTCGTTACAATGAGCAGTTCTTC
CDR3aa: CSAPSSGRYNEQFF

j_gene: TRBJ2-7
v_gene: TRBV3-1
d_gene: .
abundance: .
CDR3nt: TGTGCCAGCAGGGGAGGTTGGGGGAGCGAGCAGTACTTC
CDR3aa: CASRGGWGSEQYF

j_gene: TRBJ2-5
v_gene: TRBV20-1
d_gene: .
abundance: many
CDR3nt: TGCAGTGCTCTCCAGGCGGTAGCAAGCCAAGAGACCCAGTACTTC
CDR3aa: CSALQAVASQETQYF

j_gene: TRBJ2-3
v_gene: TRBV5-1
d_gene: TRBD1
abundance: many
CDR3nt: TGCGCCAGCAGCCCGGACAGGACAGGACACACAGATACGCAGTATTTT
CDR3aa: CASSPDRTGHTDTQYF

j_gene: TRBJ2-1
v_gene: TRBV28
d_gene: TRBD1
abundance: .
CDR3nt: TGTGCCAGCGTCCGACAGGGGTTTTACAATGAGCAGTTCTTC
CDR3aa: CASVRQGFYNEQFF

j_gene: TRBJ1-2
v_gene: TRBV20-1
d_gene: .
abundance: many
CDR3nt: TGCAGTGCTAGAGGGGGGGGGAACTATGGCTACACCTTC
CDR3aa: CSARGGGNYGYTF

j_gene: TRBJ2-2
v_gene: TRBV12-3/TRBV12-4
d_gene: TRBD1
abundance: many
CDR3nt: TGTGCCAGCAGCCCGACAGGGGACACCGGGGAGCTGTTTTTT
CDR3aa: CASSPTGDTGELFF

j_gene: TRBJ1-2
v_gene: TRBV27
d_gene: .
abundance: many
CDR3nt: TGTGCCAGCAGCATGGGCGGGGGCCGCTATGGCTACACCTTC
CDR3aa: CASSMGGGRYGYTF

j_gene: TRBJ2-3
v_gene: TRBV20-1
d_gene: TRBD1
abundance: few
CDR3nt: TGCTGTGCTAGAGATCGACAGGGGGCGAATATGGGAGATACGCAGTATTTT
CDR3aa: CCARDRQGANMGDTQYF

j_gene: TRBJ2-1
v_gene: TRBV5-1
d_gene: .
abundance: many
CDR3nt: TGCGCCAGCAGATCTGAGGGGGGCGTCAATGAGCAGTTCTTC
CDR3aa: CASRSEGGVNEQFF

j_gene: TRBJ2-7
v_gene: TRBV5-1
d_gene: TRBD1
abundance: .
CDR3nt: TGCGCCAGCAGCCTACGCACAGGGGAAGCCGCCTACGAGCAGTACTTC
CDR3aa: CASSLRTGEAAYEQYF

j_gene: TRBJ1-3
v_gene: TRBV7-9
d_gene: .
abundance: many
CDR3nt: TGTGCCAGCAGCCACCTGAGCCTTAGGCGGGGAAACACCATATATTTT
CDR3aa: CASSHLSLRRGNTIYF

j_gene: TRBJ2-7
v_gene: TRBV12-3/TRBV12-4
d_gene: .
abundance: few
CDR3nt: TGTGCCAGCGGTGCCAGGGGTACCTACGAGCAGTACTTC
CDR3aa: CASGARGTYEQYF

j_gene: TRBJ2-2
v_gene: TRBV5-1
d_gene: TRBD1
abundance: .
CDR3nt: TGCGGCAGCAGCTTGACAGGGAGAGTGACCGGGGAGCTGTTTTTT
CDR3aa: CGSSLTGRVTGELFF